These 13 T cell receptor beta chains share one sample of origin, sequenced in a study of control samples from healthy donors and cancer patients. This table comes from immunoSEQ multiplex PCR, and its TCRdb copy is limited to in-frame clones, with some not included. Of around 81,000 clones in the sample, 85% to 95% were seen once. What was sequenced was blood. These receptors all come from a woman aged 25 to 39 in good health.

The chain recombines TRBV5-1 with TRBJ1-1, with TRBD1 matching 8 bases. The CDR3 is 15 residues long. CDR1 and CDR2 (germline): SGHRS, YFSETQ. V gave up 2 bases and J gave up 0 bases; unmatched junction bases: 3. In DNA, the CDR3 is TGCGCCAGCAGCTTCAGGACAGGGATGAACACTGAAGCTTTCTTT. Protein: CASSFRTGMNTEAFF.

This chain joins TRBV7-8 and TRBJ1-5; D is uncertain. Trimming left V 3 bases short and J 3 bases short, with 6 bases between. In germline, CDR1 is SGHVS, CDR2 FQNEAQ. The CDR3 covers 13 residues. CDR3 nucleotides: TGTGCCAGCAGCTTCCGGGTCAATCAGCCCCAGCATTTT. This translates into CASSFRVNQPQHF.

The chain uses TRBV10-3 and TRBJ2-2, with a possible D match to TRBD2 (6 bases). V was clipped by 10 bases and J by 0 bases, with 12 bases between them. The germline gives CDR1 ENHRY, CDR2 SYGVKD. The length of the CDR3 is 14 residues. The CDR3 nucleotides are TGTGCCACTAGGGAGGTGTCGAACACCGGGGAGCTGTTTTTT. Protein: CATREVSNTGELFF.

The DNA of the CDR3 is TGTGCCAGCAGCCGGATCGGGGGGCCCACTGAAGCTTTCTTT. Translated, it gives CASSRIGGPTEAFF. This rearrangement joins TRBV5-5 to TRBJ1-1, with a tentative D call TRBD1 (6 bases). With 4 bases removed from V and 4 bases from J, the gap between germline ends came to 14 bases. The CDR3 length is 14 residues. From germline, CDR1 is SGHKS and CDR2 YYEKEE (reference sequence).

The V call is TRBV5-1, the J call TRBJ2-3; the D gene is possibly TRBD1 (7 bases). Germline CDR1 and CDR2: SGHRS and YFSETQ. CDR3 length equals 14 residues. Deletions cut 4 bases from V and 1 base from J, with 10 bases between. Written as DNA, the CDR3 is TGCGCCAGCAGCCGCGGGACAGGCACAGATACGCAGTATTTT. Residues: CASSRGTGTDTQYF.

V is TRBV18 and J is TRBJ1-1; D is ambiguous. Trimming removed 1 base at V and 2 bases at J, with 11 bases between. This CDR3 region has 15 residues. Germline loops: CDR1 KGHSH, CDR2 LQKENI. Here the CDR3 DNA reads TGTGCCAGCTCACCACGCAGAGACACAAACACTGAAGCTTTCTTT. It translates to CASSPRRDTNTEAFF.

The chain links TRBV2 to TRBJ1-1, with a possible D match to TRBD1 (6 bases). Trimming cost V 5 bases and J 0 bases, with 10 bases left between them. The CDR3 consists of 14 residues. From germline, CDR1 is SNHLY and CDR2 FYNNEI. CDR3 amino acids: CASSPGTLNTEAFF. As DNA, the CDR3 is TGTGCCAGCAGTCCCGGGACACTGAACACTGAAGCTTTCTTT.

This rearrangement joins TRBV12-3 or TRBV12-4 to TRBJ1-1, with D hard to call. The V end lost 3 bases, the J end lost 1 base, and 6 bases lay between the germline ends. The CDR3 totals 13 residues. The CDR3 here is CASSLGRNTEAFF. Written as DNA, the CDR3 is TGTGCCAGCAGTTTGGGCAGGAACACTGAAGCTTTCTTT.

The V call is TRBV2, the J call TRBJ1-6; D unresolved. The germline V gene has CDR1 SNHLY and CDR2 FYNNEI. Trimming took off 6 bases at V and 5 bases at J, with 11 bases between the two ends. This CDR3 has 14 residues. The CDR3, as DNA: TGTGCCAGCAGGACCCGGGCCGATAATTCACCCCTCCACTTT. Its translation is CASRTRADNSPLHF.

The chain has TRBV19 and TRBJ1-3; D gene uncertain. There are 13 residues in the CDR3. The ends were cut back, 4 bases at V and 8 bases at J, with 12 bases in the middle. Per germline, CDR1 LNHDA and CDR2 SQIVND (reference sequence). This chain's CDR3 is CASSTRNLDTIYF. The CDR3 DNA sequence: TGTGCCAGTAGTACTAGAAACCTGGACACCATATATTTT.

The chain couples TRBV2 to TRBJ1-5; 7 bases agree with TRBD1. Trimming removed 6 bases from V and 6 bases from J; junction bases left unmatched: 8. Per germline, CDR1 SNHLY and CDR2 FYNNEI. This CDR3 spans 14 amino acids. Written as DNA, the CDR3 is TGTGCCAGCAGCGATCCAGGGGGAAGTCAGCCCCAGCATTTT. Amino acid sequence: CASSDPGGSQPQHF.

The V and J genes are TRBV5-1 and TRBJ1-5; the D gene is possibly TRBD1 (6 bases). V lost 1 base and J 3 bases, leaving 14 bases between the germline ends. Germline V gene data show CDR1 as SGHRS and CDR2 as YFSETQ. The CDR3 is 16 amino acids. The CDR3 region has the DNA TGCGCCAGCAGCTTGTCACAGGGTGGGGTCAATCAGCCCCAGCATTTT. Translation: CASSLSQGGVNQPQHF.

The V gene is TRBV2, the J gene TRBJ1-4; 7 bases are a match to TRBD1. V lost 7 bases and J lost 3; bases outside the gene matches: 11. This CDR3 contains 16 residues. From germline, CDR1 is SNHLY and CDR2 FYNNEI. The CDR3 protein is CASTIFRGTANEKLFF. Here the CDR3 DNA reads TGTGCCAGCACCATCTTTAGGGGGACAGCTAATGAAAAACTGTTTTTT.